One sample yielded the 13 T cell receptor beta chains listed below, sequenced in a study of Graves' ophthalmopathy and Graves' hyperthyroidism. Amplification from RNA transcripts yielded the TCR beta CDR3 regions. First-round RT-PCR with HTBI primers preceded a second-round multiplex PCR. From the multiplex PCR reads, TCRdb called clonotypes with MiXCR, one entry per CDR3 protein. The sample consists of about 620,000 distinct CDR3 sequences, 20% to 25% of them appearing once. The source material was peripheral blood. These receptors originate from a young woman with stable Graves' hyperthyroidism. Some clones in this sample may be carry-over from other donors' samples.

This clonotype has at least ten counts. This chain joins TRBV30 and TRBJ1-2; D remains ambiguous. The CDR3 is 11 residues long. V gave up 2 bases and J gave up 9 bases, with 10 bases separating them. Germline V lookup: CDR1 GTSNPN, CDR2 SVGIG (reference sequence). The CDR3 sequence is CAWSSAGSYTF. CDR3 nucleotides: TGTGCCTGGAGTTCCGCGGGTAGCTACACCTTC.

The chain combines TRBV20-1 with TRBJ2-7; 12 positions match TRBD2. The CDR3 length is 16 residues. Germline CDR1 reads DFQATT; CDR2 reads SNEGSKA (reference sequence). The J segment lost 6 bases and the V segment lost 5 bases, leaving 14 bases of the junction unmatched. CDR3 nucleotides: TGCAGTGCTGAGCGACTAGCGGGGGCCGCTCGGGGCGAGCAGTACTTC. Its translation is CSAERLAGAARGEQYF.

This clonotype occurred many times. This CDR3 is CASSFEGISYEQYF. The CDR3, as DNA: TGCGCCAGCAGCTTCGAGGGTATCTCCTACGAGCAGTACTTC. The chain is built from TRBV5-1 and TRBJ2-7, with D perhaps matching TRBD2 (5 bases). The V end lost 2 bases, the J end lost 0 bases, and 9 bases lay between the germline ends. CDR1 SGHRS and CDR2 YFSETQ come from the germline V gene. This CDR3 contains 14 residues. The entire variable domain, with the rest obtained from reference TRBV5-1 and TRBJ2-7, is as follows: KAGVTQTPRYLIKTRGQQVTLSCSPISGHRSVSWYQQTPGQGLQFLFEYFSETQRNKGNFPGRFSGRQFSNSRSEMNVSTLELGDSALYLCASSFEGISYEQYFGPGTRLTVT.

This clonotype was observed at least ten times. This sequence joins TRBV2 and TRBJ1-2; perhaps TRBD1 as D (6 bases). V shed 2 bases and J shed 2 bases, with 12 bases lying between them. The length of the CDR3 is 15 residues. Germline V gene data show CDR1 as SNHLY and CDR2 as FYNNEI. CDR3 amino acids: CASSESGGVNYGYTF. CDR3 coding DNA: TGTGCCAGCAGTGAATCCGGGGGCGTAAACTATGGCTACACCTTC. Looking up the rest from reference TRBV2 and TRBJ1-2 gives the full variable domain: EPEVTQTPSHQVTQMGQEVILRCVPISNHLYFYWYRQILGQKVEFLVSFYNNEISEKSEIFDDQFSVERPDGSNFTLKIRSTKLEDSAMYFCASSESGGVNYGYTFGSGTRLTVV.

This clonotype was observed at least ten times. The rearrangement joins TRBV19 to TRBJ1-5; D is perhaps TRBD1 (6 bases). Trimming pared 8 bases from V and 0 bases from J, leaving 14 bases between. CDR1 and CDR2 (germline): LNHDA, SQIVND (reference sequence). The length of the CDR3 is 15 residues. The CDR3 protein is CASSWTDSSNQPQHF. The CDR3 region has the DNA TGTGCCAGTTCCTGGACAGACAGTAGCAATCAGCCCCAGCATTTT.

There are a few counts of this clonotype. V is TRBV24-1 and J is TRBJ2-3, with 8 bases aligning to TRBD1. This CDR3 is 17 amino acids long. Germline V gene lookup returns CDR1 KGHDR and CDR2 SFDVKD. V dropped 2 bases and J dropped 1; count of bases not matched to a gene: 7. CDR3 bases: TGTGCCACCAGTGATTCCAGGACAGGGCCGGGCACAGATACGCAGTATTTT. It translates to CATSDSRTGPGTDTQYF.

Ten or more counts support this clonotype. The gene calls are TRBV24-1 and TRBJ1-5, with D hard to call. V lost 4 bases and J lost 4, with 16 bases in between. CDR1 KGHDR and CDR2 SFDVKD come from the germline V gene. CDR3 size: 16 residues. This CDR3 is CATSEVFLVGNQPQHF. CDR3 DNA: TGTGCCACCAGTGAGGTTTTTTTAGTGGGGAATCAGCCCCAGCATTTT.

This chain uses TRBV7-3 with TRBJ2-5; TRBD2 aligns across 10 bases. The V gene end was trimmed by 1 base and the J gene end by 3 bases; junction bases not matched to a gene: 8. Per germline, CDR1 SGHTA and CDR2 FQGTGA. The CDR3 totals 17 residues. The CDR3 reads CASSLRGAGGPEETQYF. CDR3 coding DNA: TGTGCCAGCAGCTTAAGGGGAGCGGGAGGGCCGGAAGAGACCCAGTACTTC. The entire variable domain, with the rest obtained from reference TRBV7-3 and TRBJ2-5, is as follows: GAGVSQTPSNKVTEKGKYVELRCDPISGHTALYWYRQSLGQGPEFLIYFQGTGAADDSGLPNDRFFAVRPEGSVSTLKIQRTERGDSAVYLCASSLRGAGGPEETQYFGPGTRLLVL.

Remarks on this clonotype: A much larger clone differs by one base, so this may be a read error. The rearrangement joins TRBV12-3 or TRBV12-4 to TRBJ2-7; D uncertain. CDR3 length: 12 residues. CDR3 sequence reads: CASSPVSYEQCF. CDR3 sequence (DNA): TGTGCCAGCAGTCCAGTATCCTACGAGCAGTGCTTC.

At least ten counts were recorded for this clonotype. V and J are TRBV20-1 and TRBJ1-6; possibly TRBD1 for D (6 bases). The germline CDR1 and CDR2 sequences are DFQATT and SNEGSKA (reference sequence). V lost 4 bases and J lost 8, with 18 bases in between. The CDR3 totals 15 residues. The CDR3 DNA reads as TGCAGTGCTACTAGCGCCAGGGGCGCGGATTCACCCCTCCACTTT. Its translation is CSATSARGADSPLHF.

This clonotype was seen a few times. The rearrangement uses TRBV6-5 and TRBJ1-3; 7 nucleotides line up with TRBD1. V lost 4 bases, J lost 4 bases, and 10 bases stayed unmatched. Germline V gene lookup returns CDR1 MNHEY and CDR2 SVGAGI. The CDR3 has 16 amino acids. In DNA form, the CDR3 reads TGTGCCAGCAGTTCCTCAGGGGGGGCGAAAGGAAACACCATATATTTT. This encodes CASSSSGGAKGNTIYF.

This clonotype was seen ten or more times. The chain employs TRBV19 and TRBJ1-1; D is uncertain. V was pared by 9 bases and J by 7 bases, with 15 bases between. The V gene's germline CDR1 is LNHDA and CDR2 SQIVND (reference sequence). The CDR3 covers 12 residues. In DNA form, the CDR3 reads TGTGCCAGCTCTAGGGAGACGAGTGAAGCTTTCTTT. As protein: CASSRETSEAFF.

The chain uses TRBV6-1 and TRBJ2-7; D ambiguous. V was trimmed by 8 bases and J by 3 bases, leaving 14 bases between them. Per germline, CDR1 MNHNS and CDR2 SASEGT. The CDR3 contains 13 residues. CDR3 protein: CASQVSLDYEQYF. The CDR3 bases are TGTGCCAGCCAGGTCAGTCTAGACTACGAGCAGTACTTC.